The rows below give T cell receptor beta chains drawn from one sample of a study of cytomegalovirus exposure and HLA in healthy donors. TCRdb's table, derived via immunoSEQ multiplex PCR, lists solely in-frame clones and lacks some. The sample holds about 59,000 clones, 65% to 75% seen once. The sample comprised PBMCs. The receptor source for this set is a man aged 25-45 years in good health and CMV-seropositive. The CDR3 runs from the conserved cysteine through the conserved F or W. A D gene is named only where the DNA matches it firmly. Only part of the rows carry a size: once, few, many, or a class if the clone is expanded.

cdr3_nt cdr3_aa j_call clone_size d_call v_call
TGTGCCAGCAGCTCGGGACAGCGGGATCAGCCCCAGCATTTT CASSSGQRDQPQHF TRBJ1-5 NA TRBD1 TRBV28
TGTGCCAGCACTGGGGAGGGGAGGGGACTGTTTTTT CASTGEGRGLFF TRBJ1-4 NA NA TRBV25-1
TGCGCCAGCAGCTCCTCGGGACAGACTTCAGAGCAGTACTTC CASSSSGQTSEQYF TRBJ2-7 few TRBD1 TRBV5-1
TGCGCCAGCAGCTTGGCCGGAGCGCCTGGCTACACCTTC CASSLAGAPGYTF TRBJ1-2 NA NA TRBV5-1
TGTGCCAGCAGCTTAACGGGGAGCAGGGGCGAAAAACTGTTTTTT CASSLTGSRGEKLFF TRBJ1-4 NA NA TRBV7-3
TGCGCCAGCAGCTTGGAGCACGAGCAGTACTTC CASSLEHEQYF TRBJ2-7 few NA TRBV5-1
TGTGCCAGCAGGGGGCAGTGGAATGGGATGAACACTGAAGCTTTCTTT CASRGQWNGMNTEAFF TRBJ1-1 NA NA TRBV28
TGTGCCAGCAGGGCGAGGGAGGGGTCTCGGAACACTGAAGCTTTCTTT CASRAREGSRNTEAFF TRBJ1-1 NA NA TRBV7-9
TGTGCCAGCAGCAAAGAGCAGACGGGGGCCTACGAGCAGTACTTC CASSKEQTGAYEQYF TRBJ2-7 NA NA TRBV21-1
TGTGCCAGCATGCCCGGGACAGGGCATCAGCCCCAGCATTTT CASMPGTGHQPQHF TRBJ1-5 few TRBD1 TRBV6-1
TGTGCCAGCAGTTTTAGGGGTCGGCAGCCCCAGCATTTT CASSFRGRQPQHF TRBJ1-5 NA NA TRBV27
TGTGCCAGCAGCCCTCAGGGTTCCTATAATTCACCCCTCCACTTT CASSPQGSYNSPLHF TRBJ1-6 once NA TRBV7-3
TGTGCCAGCACGCTCCTATCCGGGTCCCCAGGGGTAGCTTTCTTT CASTLLSGSPGVAFF TRBJ1-1 NA NA TRBV27
TGTGCCAGCAGCCGGGACAGGGTTTATGGCTACACCTTC CASSRDRVYGYTF TRBJ1-2 few TRBD1 TRBV5-6
TGTGCCAGCAGCCCTAAGGGGGCGAAGGGGGCCTACGAGCAGTACTTC CASSPKGAKGAYEQYF TRBJ2-7 NA TRBD1 TRBV7-9
TGCGCCAGCAGCCCACAGGGGGCTGGAAACACCATATATTTT CASSPQGAGNTIYF TRBJ1-3 once TRBD1 TRBV5-1
TGTGCCAGCAGGGACGACAGCTCCTATAATTCACCCCTCCACTTT CASRDDSSYNSPLHF TRBJ1-6 once NA TRBV6-4
TGCAGCTGGTCGTGGCAGGGGGCTCGAGGGGGAATGAACACTGAAGCTTTCTTT CSWSWQGARGGMNTEAFF TRBJ1-1 NA TRBD1 TRBV29-1
TGCGCCAGCAGCCTATCAAACCCGACCTCCGGGAGCCAAGAGACCCAGTACTTC CASSLSNPTSGSQETQYF TRBJ2-5 NA NA TRBV4-1
TGTGCCAGCAGTTTATGGATGGGTGGGACTAGAACAGATACGCAGTATTTT CASSLWMGGTRTDTQYF TRBJ2-3 NA TRBD2 TRBV27
TGTGCCAGCAGCTCGGGCCTTGAGGGTTTAGGGGGCTACACCTTC CASSSGLEGLGGYTF TRBJ1-2 NA NA TRBV7-2
TGTGCCAGCAGCTTATCTTCTAGCGGGTTCAGCTCCTACAATGAGCAGTTCTTC CASSLSSSGFSSYNEQFF TRBJ2-1 NA TRBD2 TRBV7-3
TGTGCCAGAACCCCTTTGTCCAGGGGGGAAACTGAAGCTTTCTTT CARTPLSRGETEAFF TRBJ1-1 NA TRBD1 TRBV7-9
TGTGCCAGCGCCCTGGGACAGGGGGACACTGAAGCTTTCTTT CASALGQGDTEAFF TRBJ1-1 NA TRBD1 TRBV6-1
TGTGCCTGGAGTGAGGGTCCAGGGCTAGGCGGCTACACCTTC CAWSEGPGLGGYTF TRBJ1-2 few NA TRBV30
TGCGCCAGCAGCTCCGACAGTTTCTACGAGCAGTACTTC CASSSDSFYEQYF TRBJ2-7 NA NA TRBV4-1
TGTGCCAGCAGTTCCGGGACACGGTCAGTACGGCTTACCTTC CASSSGTRSVRLTF TRBJ2-7 NA NA TRBV28
TGTGCCAGTAGTATAGAGGGAGCCTACGAGCAGTACTTC CASSIEGAYEQYF TRBJ2-7 NA NA TRBV19